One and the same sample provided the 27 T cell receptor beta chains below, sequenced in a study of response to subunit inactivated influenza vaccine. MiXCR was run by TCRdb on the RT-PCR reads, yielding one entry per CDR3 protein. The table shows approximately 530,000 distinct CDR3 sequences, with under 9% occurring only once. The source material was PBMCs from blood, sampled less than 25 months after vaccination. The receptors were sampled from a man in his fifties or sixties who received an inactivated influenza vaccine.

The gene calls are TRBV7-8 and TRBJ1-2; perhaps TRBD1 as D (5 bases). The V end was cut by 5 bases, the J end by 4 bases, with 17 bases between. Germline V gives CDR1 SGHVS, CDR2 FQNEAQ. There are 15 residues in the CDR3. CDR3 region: CASSPEGREGYGYTF. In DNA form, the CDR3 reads TGTGCCAGCAGCCCTGAGGGCAGGGAAGGCTATGGCTACACCTTC.

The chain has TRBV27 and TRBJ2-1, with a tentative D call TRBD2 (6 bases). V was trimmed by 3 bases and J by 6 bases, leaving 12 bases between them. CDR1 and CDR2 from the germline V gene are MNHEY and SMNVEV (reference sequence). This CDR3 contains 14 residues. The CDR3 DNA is TGTGCCAGCAGTTTCGGGACTGTGGGCAATGAGCAGTTCTTC. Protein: CASSFGTVGNEQFF.

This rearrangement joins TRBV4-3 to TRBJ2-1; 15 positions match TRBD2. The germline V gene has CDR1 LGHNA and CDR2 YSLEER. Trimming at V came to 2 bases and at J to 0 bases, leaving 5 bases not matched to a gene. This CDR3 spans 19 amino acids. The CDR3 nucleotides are TGCGCCAGCAGCCAACAGGGACTAGCGGGGGGAGGCTCCTACAATGAGCAGTTCTTC. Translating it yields CASSQQGLAGGGSYNEQFF.

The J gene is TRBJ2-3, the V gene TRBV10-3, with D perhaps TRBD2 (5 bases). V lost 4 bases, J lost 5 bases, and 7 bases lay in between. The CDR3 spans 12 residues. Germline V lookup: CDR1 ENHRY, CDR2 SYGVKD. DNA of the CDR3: TGTGCCATCAGTGTCGCGGGAGATACGCAGTATTTT. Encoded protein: CAISVAGDTQYF.

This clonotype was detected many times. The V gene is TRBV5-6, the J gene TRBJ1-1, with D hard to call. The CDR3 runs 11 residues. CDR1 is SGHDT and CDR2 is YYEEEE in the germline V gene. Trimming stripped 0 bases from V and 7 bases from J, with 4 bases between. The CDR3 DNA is TGTGCCAGCAGCTTGGCAGTTGAAGCTTTCTTT. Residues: CASSLAVEAFF.

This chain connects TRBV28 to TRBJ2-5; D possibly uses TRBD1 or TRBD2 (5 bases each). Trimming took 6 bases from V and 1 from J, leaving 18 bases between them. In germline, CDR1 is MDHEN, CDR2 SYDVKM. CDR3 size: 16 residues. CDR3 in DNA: TGTGCCAGCAGAGGACCCTCCCGGGACGGCCAAGAGACCCAGTACTTC. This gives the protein CASRGPSRDGQETQYF. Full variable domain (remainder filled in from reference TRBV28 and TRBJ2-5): DVKVTQSSRYLVKRTGEKVFLECVQDMDHENMFWYRQDPGLGLRLIYFSYDVKMKEKGDIPEGYSVSREKKERFSLILESASTNQTSMYLCASRGPSRDGQETQYFGPGTRLLVL.

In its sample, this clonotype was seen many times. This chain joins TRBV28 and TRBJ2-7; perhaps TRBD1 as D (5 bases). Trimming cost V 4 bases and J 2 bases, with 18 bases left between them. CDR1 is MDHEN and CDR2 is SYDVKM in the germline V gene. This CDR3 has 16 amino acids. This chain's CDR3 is CASSYDRQRGTYEQYF. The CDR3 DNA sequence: TGTGCCAGCAGTTACGATCGACAGAGAGGAACCTACGAGCAGTACTTC.

CDR3 DNA: TGTGCCAGCAGCCAAGATCGAGTGGGTGGACTAGCGGGAGAATTGGAGACCCAGTACTTC. Encoded protein: CASSQDRVGGLAGELETQYF. J is TRBJ2-5 and V is TRBV3-1, with TRBD2 matching over 13 bases. V was pared by 0 bases and J by 5 bases, with 15 bases of the junction left unmatched. Germline V gives CDR1 LGHDT, CDR2 YNNKEL (reference sequence). The CDR3 contains 20 residues.

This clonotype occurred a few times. CDR3 in amino acids: CASSLAVQGRTDTQYF. DNA of the CDR3: TGCGCCAGCAGCTTGGCCGTACAGGGGAGGACAGATACGCAGTATTTT. V is TRBV5-1 and J is TRBJ2-3; D perhaps matches TRBD1 (7 bases). Germline loops: CDR1 SGHRS, CDR2 YFSETQ. Trimming removed 0 bases at V and 3 bases at J, with 14 bases between. This CDR3 contains 16 residues.

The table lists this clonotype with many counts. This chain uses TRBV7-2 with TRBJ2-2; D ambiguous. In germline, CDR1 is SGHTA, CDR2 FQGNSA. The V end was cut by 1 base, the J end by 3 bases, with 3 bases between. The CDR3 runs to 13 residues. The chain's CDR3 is CASSLDYTGELFF. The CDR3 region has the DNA TGTGCCAGCAGCTTAGACTACACCGGGGAGCTGTTTTTT.

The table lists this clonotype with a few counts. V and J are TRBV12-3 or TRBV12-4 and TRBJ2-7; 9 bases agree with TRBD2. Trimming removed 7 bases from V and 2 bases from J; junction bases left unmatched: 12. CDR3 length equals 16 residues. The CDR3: CASTNSLTSGAYEQYF. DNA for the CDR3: TGTGCCAGCACTAACTCTTTGACTAGCGGCGCCTACGAGCAGTACTTC.

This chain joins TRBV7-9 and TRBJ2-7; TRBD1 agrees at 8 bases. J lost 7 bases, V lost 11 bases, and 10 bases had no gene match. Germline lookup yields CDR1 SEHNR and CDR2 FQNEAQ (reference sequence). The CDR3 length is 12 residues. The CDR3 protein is CASKMDREEQYF. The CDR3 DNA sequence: TGTGCCTCCAAGATGGACAGGGAGGAGCAGTACTTC.

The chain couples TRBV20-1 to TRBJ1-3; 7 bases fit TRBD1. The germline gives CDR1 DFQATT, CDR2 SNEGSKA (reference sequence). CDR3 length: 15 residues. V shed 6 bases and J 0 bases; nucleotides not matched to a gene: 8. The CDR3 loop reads CSATDGTVSGNTIYF. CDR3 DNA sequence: TGCAGTGCGACTGACGGGACAGTCTCTGGAAACACCATATATTTT.

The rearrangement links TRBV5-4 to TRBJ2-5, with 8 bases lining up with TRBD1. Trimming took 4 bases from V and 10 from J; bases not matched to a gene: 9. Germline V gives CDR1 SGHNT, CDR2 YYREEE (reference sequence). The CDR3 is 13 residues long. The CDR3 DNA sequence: TGTGCCAGCAGCAGGGAACAGGGGGAGGACCAGTACTTC. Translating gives CASSREQGEDQYF.

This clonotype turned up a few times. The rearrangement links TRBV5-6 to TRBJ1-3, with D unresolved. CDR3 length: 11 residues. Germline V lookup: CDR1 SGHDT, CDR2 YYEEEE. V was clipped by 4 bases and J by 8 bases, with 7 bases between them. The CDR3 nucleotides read TGTGCCAGCAGCCTTCACGACACCATATATTTT. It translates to CASSLHDTIYF.

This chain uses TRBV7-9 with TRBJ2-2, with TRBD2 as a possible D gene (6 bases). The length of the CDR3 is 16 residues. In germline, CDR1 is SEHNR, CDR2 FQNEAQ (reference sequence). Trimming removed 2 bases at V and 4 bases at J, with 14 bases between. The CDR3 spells CASSLIRERITGELFF. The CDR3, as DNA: TGTGCCAGCAGCTTAATCCGGGAGCGTATCACCGGGGAGCTGTTTTTT.

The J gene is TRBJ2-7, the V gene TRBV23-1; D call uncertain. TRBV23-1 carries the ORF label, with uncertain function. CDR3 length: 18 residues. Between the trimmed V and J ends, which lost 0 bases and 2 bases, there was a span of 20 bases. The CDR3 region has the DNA TGCGCCAGCAGTCAATCCTTGTTGATAACAACGGCAACCTACGAGCAGTACTTC. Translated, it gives CASSQSLLITTATYEQYF.

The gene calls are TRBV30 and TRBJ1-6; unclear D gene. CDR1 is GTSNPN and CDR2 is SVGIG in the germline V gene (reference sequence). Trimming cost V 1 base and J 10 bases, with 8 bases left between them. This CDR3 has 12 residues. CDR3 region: CAWSALRSPLHF. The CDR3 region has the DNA TGTGCCTGGAGTGCCCTAAGGTCACCCCTCCACTTT.

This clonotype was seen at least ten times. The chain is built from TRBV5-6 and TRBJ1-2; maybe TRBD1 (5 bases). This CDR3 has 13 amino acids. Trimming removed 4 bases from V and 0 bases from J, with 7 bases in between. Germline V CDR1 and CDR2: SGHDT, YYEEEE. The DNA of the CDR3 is TGTGCCAGCAGCCAGACAGCTAACTATGGCTACACCTTC. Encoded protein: CASSQTANYGYTF.

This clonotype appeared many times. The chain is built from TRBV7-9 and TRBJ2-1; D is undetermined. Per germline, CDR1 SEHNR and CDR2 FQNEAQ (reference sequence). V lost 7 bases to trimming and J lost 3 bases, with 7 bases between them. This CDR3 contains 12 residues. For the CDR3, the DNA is TGTGCCAGCAAGGTACTCTACAATGAGCAGTTCTTC. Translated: CASKVLYNEQFF.

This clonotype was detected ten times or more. The CDR3 DNA is TGTGCCAGCAGTCGAACCGGGACAGGGTCCTACGAGCAGTACTTC. It encodes CASSRTGTGSYEQYF. The chain is built from TRBV6-2 or TRBV6-3 and TRBJ2-7, with TRBD1 matching 9 bases. CDR1 and CDR2 (germline): MNHEY, SVGEGT. The CDR3 is made up of 15 amino acids. V shed 5 bases, J shed 1 base, and the junction held 6 bases outside the gene matches.

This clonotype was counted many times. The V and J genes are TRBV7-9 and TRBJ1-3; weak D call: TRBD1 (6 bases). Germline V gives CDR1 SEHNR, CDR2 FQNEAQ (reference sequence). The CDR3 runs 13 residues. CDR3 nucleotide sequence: TGTGCTTACGGGGGCAACTCTGGAAACACCATATATTTT. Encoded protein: CAYGGNSGNTIYF.

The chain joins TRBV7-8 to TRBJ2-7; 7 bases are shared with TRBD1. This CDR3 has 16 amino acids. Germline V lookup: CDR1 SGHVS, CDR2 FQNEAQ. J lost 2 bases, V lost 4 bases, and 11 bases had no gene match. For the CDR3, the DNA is TGTGCCAGCAGCTACTCCGGGACAGCTTTCACCTACGAGCAGTACTTC. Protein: CASSYSGTAFTYEQYF.

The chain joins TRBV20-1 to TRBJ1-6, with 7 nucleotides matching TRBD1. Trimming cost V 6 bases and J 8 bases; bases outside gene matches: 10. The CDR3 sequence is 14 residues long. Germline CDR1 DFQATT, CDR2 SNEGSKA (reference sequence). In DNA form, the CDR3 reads TGCAGTGCCCAGACCGGGACAGAGGATTCACCCCTCCACTTT. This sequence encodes CSAQTGTEDSPLHF.

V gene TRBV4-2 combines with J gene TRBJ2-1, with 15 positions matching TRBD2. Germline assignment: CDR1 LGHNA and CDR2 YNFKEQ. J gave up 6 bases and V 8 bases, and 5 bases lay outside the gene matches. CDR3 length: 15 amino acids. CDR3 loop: CASRGTSGRTNEQFF. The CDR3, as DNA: TGTGCCAGCCGGGGGACTAGCGGGAGGACCAATGAGCAGTTCTTC.

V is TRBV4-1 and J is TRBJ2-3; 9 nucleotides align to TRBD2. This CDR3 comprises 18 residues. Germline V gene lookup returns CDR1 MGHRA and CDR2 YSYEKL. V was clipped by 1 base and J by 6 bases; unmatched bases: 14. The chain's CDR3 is CASSQGLAGIPSGDTQYF. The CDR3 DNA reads TGCGCCAGCAGCCAAGGGCTAGCGGGGATCCCTTCTGGGGATACGCAGTATTTT.

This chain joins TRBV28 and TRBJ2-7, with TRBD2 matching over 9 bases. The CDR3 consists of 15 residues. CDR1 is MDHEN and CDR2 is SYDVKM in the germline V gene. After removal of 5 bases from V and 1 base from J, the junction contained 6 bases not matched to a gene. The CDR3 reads CASSERGRGSYEQYF. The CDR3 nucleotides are TGTGCCAGCAGTGAACGCGGGAGGGGATCCTACGAGCAGTACTTC.